This TCR beta chain was identified during a study of CD8+ T cells in alopecia areata. Following extraction, RNA underwent reverse transcription to cDNA, which served as the sequencing template. Sequenced by immunoSEQ multiplex PCR; TCRdb stores in-frame clones only, minus some. This sample has 180,000 or so clones; about 48% occur once, and the top ten carry 11%. Germline V lookup: CDR1 ENHRY, CDR2 SYGVKD. Trimming left V 4 bases short and J 1 base short, with 10 bases between. This CDR3 has 15 residues. Treatment meaning: oral pan-JAK inhibitor, 5-10 mg twice daily. This TCR was recovered from a human donor with alopecia areata. The V and J genes are TRBV10-3 and TRBJ2-2, with D possibly TRBD1 on 6 matching bases. The sample was CD8+ T cells sorted from blood, taken at week 24, from a patient treated with tofacitinib. CDR3 in DNA: TGTGCCATCAGTGGGGGGCCAGAGAACACCGGGGAGCTGTTTTTT. It is translated as CAISGGPENTGELFF.